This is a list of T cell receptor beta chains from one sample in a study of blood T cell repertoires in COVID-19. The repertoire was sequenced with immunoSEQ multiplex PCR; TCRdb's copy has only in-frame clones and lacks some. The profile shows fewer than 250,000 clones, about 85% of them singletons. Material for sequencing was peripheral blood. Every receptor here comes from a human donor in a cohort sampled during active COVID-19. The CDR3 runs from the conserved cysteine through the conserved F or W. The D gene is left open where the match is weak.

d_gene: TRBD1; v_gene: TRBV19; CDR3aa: CASRSGGSQETQYF
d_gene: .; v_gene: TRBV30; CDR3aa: CAWSVTRTEAFF
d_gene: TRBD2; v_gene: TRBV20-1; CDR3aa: CSASRGVQETQYF
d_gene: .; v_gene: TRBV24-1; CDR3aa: CATSPGGAGRKTGELFF
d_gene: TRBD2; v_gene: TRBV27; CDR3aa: CASSRAGRSNTGELFF
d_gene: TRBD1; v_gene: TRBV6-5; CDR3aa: CASTRTGNRPLHF
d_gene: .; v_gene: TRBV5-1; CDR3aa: CASSFPENTEAFF
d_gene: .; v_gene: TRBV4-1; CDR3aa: CASSQVRQVEAFF
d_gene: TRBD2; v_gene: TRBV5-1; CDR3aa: CASSLSGLAGVNEQFF
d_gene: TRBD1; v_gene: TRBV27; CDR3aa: CASSTPGGTGAYNEQFF
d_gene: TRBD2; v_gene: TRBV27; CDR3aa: CASSLSLAGGSYEQYF
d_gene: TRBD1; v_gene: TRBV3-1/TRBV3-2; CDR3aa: CASSQTDRESEAFF
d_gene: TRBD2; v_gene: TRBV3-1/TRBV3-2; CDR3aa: CASSLGLAGESEQYF
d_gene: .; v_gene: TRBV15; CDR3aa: CATSHDRSPYGYTF
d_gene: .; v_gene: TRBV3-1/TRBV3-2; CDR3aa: CASSPRVPRTFGTDTQYF
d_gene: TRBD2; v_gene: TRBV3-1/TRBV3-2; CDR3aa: CASSQSARLAKRETQYF
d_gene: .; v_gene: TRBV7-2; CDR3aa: CASSLGSGMNTEAFF
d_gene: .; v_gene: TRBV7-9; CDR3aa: CASSSAPLTGHSGNTIYF
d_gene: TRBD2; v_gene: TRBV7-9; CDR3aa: CASSLERASGRFLNEQFF
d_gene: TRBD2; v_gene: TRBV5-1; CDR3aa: CASSSAGGQYEQYF
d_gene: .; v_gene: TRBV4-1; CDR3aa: CASSQDTIAGYTF
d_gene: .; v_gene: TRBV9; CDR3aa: CASSVGRTKNIQYF
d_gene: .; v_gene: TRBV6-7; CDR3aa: CASSYNIRSPRGKIVDEKLFF
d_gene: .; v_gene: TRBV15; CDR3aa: CATSRDSSSGELFF
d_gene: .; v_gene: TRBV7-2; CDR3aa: CASSGLRRNEQFF
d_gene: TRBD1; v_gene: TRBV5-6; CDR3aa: CASGGPGTGAGNTIYF
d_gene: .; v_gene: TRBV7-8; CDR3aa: CASSLYRNTEAFF
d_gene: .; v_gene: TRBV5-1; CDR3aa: CASSLGPPDEQFF
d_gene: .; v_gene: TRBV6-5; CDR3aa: CASSYSRQGYYGYTF
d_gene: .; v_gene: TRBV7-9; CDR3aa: CASSVMGNTIYF
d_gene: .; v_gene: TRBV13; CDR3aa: CASSFRSGVYEQYF
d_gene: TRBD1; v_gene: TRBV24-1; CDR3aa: CATSATPGQGADTQYF
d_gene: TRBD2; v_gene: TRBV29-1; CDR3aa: CSVVSRGGARETQYF
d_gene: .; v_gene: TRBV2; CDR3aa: CASSPTRTNYGYTF
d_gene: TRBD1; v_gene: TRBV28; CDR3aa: CASAAGGNYGYTF
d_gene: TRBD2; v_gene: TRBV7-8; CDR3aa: CASSLRMVGGATDTQYF
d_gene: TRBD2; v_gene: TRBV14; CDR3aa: CASSQLGAGGETQYF
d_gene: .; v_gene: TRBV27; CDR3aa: CASSLAAVGEQFF
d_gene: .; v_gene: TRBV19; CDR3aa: CASKDSPRGNQPQHF
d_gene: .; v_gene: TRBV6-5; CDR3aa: CASTLSAGSTDTQYF
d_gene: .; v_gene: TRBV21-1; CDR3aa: CASSKDGGSYEQYF
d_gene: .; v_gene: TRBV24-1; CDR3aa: CATGGLSGGAGELFF
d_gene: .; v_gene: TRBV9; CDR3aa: CASSVEPYTDTQYF
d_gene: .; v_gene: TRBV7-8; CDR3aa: CASSLGTGGANGYTF
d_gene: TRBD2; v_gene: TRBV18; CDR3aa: CASSPDVRLALGEQYF
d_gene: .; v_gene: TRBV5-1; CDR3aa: CASSLNRDYEQYF